This entry is about one T cell receptor (beta chain). Its specificity is unknown. Time point: patch test 3, about 24 weeks after DPC sensitization. The treatment was: therapeutic diphenylcyclopropenone sensitization with weekly scalp DPC. One entry per CDR3 protein, called by TCRdb with MiXCR from the RACE reads. Of 82,000 or so distinct CDR3 sequences detected, under 15% appear once; the ten largest clones hold roughly 6%. V lost 1 base and J lost 3, with 10 bases in between. The CDR3 runs to 15 residues. CDR1 is LNHDA, CDR2 SQIVND, per germline (reference sequence). The sample is drawn from a study of human T cells and chemical hapten exposure. Across the study: Sensitization was performed using 2% DPC on a roughly 2 cm by roughly 2 cm upper inner arm skin site. General study findings and limits: DPC sensitization produced no change in TCRs with frequency above 1 in 1000.

The sequenced sample was whole blood, obtained in connection with sensitization to the hapten diphenylcyclopropenone (DPC). The V gene is TRBV19, the J gene TRBJ2-1, with D possibly matching TRBD2 (6 bases). The clonotype was recovered from a woman aged 45-60 years with alopecia areata. Some clones in this sample may be carry-over from other donors' samples. The CDR3: CASSIVVAVYNEQFF. The CDR3 region has the DNA TGTGCCAGTAGTATAGTTGTAGCGGTCTACAATGAGCAGTTCTTC.